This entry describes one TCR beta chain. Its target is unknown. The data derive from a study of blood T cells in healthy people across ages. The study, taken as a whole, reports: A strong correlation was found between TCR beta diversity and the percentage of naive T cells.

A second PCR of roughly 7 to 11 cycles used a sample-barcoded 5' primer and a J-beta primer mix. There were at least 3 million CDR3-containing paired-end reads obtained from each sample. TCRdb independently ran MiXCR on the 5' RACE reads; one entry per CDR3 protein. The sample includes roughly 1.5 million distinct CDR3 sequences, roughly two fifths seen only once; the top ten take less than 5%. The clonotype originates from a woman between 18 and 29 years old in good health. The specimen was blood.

The CDR3 sequence is CASSESRGTAPTDTQYF. For the CDR3, the DNA is TGCGCCAGCAGTGAGTCTCGGGGGACAGCGCCCACAGATACGCAGTATTTT. The V and J genes are TRBV10-2 and TRBJ2-3; maybe TRBD1 (7 bases). From germline, CDR1 is WSHSY and CDR2 SAAADI. The CDR3 runs to 17 residues. V was cut by 0 bases and J by 2 bases, with 15 bases left in between.